Listed here are 12 T cell receptor beta chains from one sample, sequenced in a study of blood T cell repertoires in COVID-19. The method was immunoSEQ multiplex PCR; TCRdb's version includes in-frame clones alone and lacks a portion of them. The sample holds some 180,000 clones, 65% to 85% seen once. Sequenced input: PBMCs or T cells enriched from blood (not recorded which). All receptors derive from a woman in her 30s who had been exposed to COVID-19.

This chain joins TRBV11-3 and TRBJ2-1; TRBD1 aligns across 8 bases. This CDR3 spans 14 amino acids. The V segment lost 3 bases and the J segment 6 bases; nucleotides outside the gene matches: 4. Germline CDR1 is SGHNT and CDR2 is YENEEA. The CDR3 sequence: CASSFRDRPNEQFF. CDR3 sequence (DNA): TGTGCCAGCAGCTTCCGGGACAGGCCCAATGAGCAGTTCTTC.

The rearrangement links TRBV27 to TRBJ1-1; D gene unclear. Per germline, CDR1 MNHEY and CDR2 SMNVEV (reference sequence). The ends were cut back, 7 bases at V and 4 bases at J, with 13 bases in the middle. The CDR3 is made up of 13 amino acids. This CDR3 reads CASKEGKITEAFF. The CDR3 coding sequence is TGTGCCAGCAAAGAGGGCAAAATCACTGAAGCTTTCTTT.

The chain uses TRBV27 and TRBJ1-1; a weak D match, TRBD1 (6 bases). Germline assignment: CDR1 MNHEY and CDR2 SMNVEV (reference sequence). The germline V and J ends were trimmed by 5 bases and 4 bases, with 11 bases remaining between them. The CDR3 spans 13 residues. The CDR3 nucleotides are TGTGCCAGCAGTCCCGAAGGGGGCACTGAAGCTTTCTTT. Amino acids: CASSPEGGTEAFF.

This clone was detected many times. The chain uses TRBV5-4 and TRBJ2-2; TRBD2 matches 9 bases. The germline V gene encodes CDR1 SGHNT and CDR2 YYREEE (reference sequence). This CDR3 contains 15 residues. With 1 base clipped from V and 7 bases from J, the junction kept 5 bases outside the gene matches. The CDR3, as DNA: TGTGCCAGCAGCTTGTGGGGACTAGCCCACGGGGAGCTGTTTTTT. The encoded protein is CASSLWGLAHGELFF.

A single count supports this clone. The genes are TRBV5-1 and TRBJ2-3, with unresolved D. The CDR3 spans 14 residues. V lost 3 bases, J lost 6 bases, and 14 bases lay in between. Germline values: CDR1 SGHRS, CDR2 YFSETQ. The DNA of the CDR3 is TGCGCCAGCAGCTCCGATTGGGCTGATGATACGCAGTATTTT. Its translation: CASSSDWADDTQYF.

For this clone: Sequence at one end of the junction differs from germline and may be a read error. The chain joins TRBV30 to TRBJ1-1; D unresolved. Germline values: CDR1 GTSNPN, CDR2 SVGIG (reference sequence). The CDR3 loop spans 10 amino acids. CDR3: CAWTITEVFF. The CDR3 bases are TGTGCCTGGACCATCACTGAAGTTTTCTTT.

This rearrangement joins TRBV6-5 to TRBJ2-1; possibly TRBD2 for D (6 bases). Trimming stripped 7 bases from V and 9 bases from J, with 16 bases between. In germline, CDR1 is MNHEY, CDR2 SVGAGI. The CDR3 extends over 13 amino acids. The CDR3 sequence is CASTIGGGGEQFF. The CDR3 DNA follows: TGTGCCAGCACCATTGGGGGAGGAGGTGAGCAGTTCTTC.

This clone was seen only a few times. The chain carries TRBV6-5 and TRBJ1-3; D unresolved. Per germline, CDR1 MNHEY and CDR2 SVGAGI. This CDR3 is 14 amino acids long. V lost 7 bases to trimming and J lost 4 bases, with 14 bases between them. The CDR3 DNA is TGTGCCAGCAAACTCCAGGAGGCAGGAAACACCATATATTTT. Translated: CASKLQEAGNTIYF.

This chain uses TRBV7-9 with TRBJ1-1; D not certain. Trimming shortened V by 7 bases and J by 8 bases, and 11 bases separated the two germline ends. The CDR3 spans 11 residues. Germline CDR1 is SEHNR and CDR2 is FQNEAQ (reference sequence). The CDR3 coding sequence is TGTGCCAGCAACCCGGCGGGGGAAGCTTTCTTT. Protein: CASNPAGEAFF.

The chain uses TRBV2 and TRBJ2-7, with 8 bases identical to TRBD2. The CDR3 extends over 14 amino acids. Trimming at V came to 6 bases and at J to 3 bases, leaving 7 bases not matched to a gene. Germline CDR1 SNHLY, CDR2 FYNNEI. CDR3 bases: TGTGCCAGCAGAGTAGGGACTAGTCGCTACGAGCAGTACTTC. Encoded protein: CASRVGTSRYEQYF.

CDR3 region: CSASETYGETQYF. CDR3 bases: TGCAGTGCTAGTGAAACCTACGGGGAGACCCAGTACTTC. The rearrangement joins TRBV20-1 to TRBJ2-5; unclear D gene. The V gene's germline CDR1 is DFQATT and CDR2 SNEGSKA (reference sequence). V lost 3 bases and J lost 5, with 13 bases in between. This CDR3 has 13 residues.

This chain connects TRBV6-5 to TRBJ1-1, with D tentatively TRBD1 (6 bases). Trimming stripped 7 bases from V and 11 bases from J, with 17 bases between. CDR3 length: 12 amino acids. Germline CDR1 is MNHEY and CDR2 is SVGAGI. CDR3 bases: TGTGCCAGCAAGGCAGGGGAAAGAGGGGCTTTCTTT. Its translation: CASKAGERGAFF.